This T cell receptor beta chain was found in a study of T cells in Graves' hyperthyroidism and ophthalmopathy. Whole-study findings and limits: A model built on 13 V-J features separated ophthalmopathy from stable hyperthyroidism.

This clonotype has a count of ten or more. Its antigen is currently unknown. The ends were cut back, 9 bases at V and 0 bases at J, with 10 bases in the middle. Germline lookup yields CDR1 SNHLY and CDR2 FYNNEI. CDR3 length: 13 amino acids. Template material for amplifying TCR beta CDR3 regions consisted of RNA transcripts. HTBI primers were employed in a first-round RT-PCR of the TCR CDR3. One entry per CDR3 protein results from TCRdb running MiXCR on the multiplex PCR reads. Of 300,000 to 450,000 distinct CDR3 sequences in the sample, over 11% are singletons; the top ten hold 11%. PBMCs were obtained from 9.5 to 10 ml fresh peripheral blood.

The genes are TRBV2 and TRBJ2-3; no reliable D call. The sequence was obtained from a woman aged 60 to 75 with Graves' hyperthyroidism. The sequencing sample was made of blood. The CDR3 loop reads CASRFQSTDTQYF. Written as DNA, the CDR3 is TGTGCCAGTCGGTTTCAAAGCACAGATACGCAGTATTTT. The full variable domain, its missing parts supplied by reference TRBV2 and TRBJ2-3, is EPEVTQTPSHQVTQMGQEVILRCVPISNHLYFYWYRQILGQKVEFLVSFYNNEISEKSEIFDDQFSVERPDGSNFTLKIRSTKLEDSAMYFCASRFQSTDTQYFGPGTRLTVL.